These 12 T cell receptor beta chains share one sample of origin, sequenced in a study of CD8+ T cells in alopecia areata. Following extraction, RNA underwent reverse transcription to cDNA, which served as the sequencing template. The protocol was immunoSEQ multiplex PCR, while the TCRdb copy is restricted to in-frame clones and leaves out a portion. The sample lists about 190,000 clones, around 60% seen once, with about 14% in the top ten. The sample in question was CD4+ T cells sorted from blood, obtained at week 0. The receptors were sampled from a human donor with alopecia areata.

This sequence joins TRBV6-1 and TRBJ2-4; D possibly uses TRBD1 or TRBD2 (6 bases each). The CDR3 covers 15 residues. Deletions cut 3 bases from V and 6 bases from J, with 15 bases between. Per the germline V gene, CDR1 is MNHNS and CDR2 is SASEGT. This CDR3 reads CASSDSKGGGNIQYF. The CDR3 DNA sequence: TGTGCCAGCAGTGATAGTAAGGGGGGCGGAAACATTCAGTACTTC.

J is TRBJ2-1 and V is TRBV9, with a possible D match to TRBD1 (6 bases). The V gene's germline CDR1 is SGDLS and CDR2 YYNGEE. This CDR3 comprises 16 residues. V gave up 0 bases and J gave up 2 bases, with 12 bases separating them. This chain's CDR3 is CASSVAPGVPYNEQFF. The CDR3, as DNA: TGTGCCAGCAGCGTAGCCCCAGGGGTCCCCTACAATGAGCAGTTCTTC.

The genes are TRBV6-5 and TRBJ2-2, with D possibly TRBD2 on 6 matching bases. The CDR3 runs 15 residues. From germline, CDR1 is MNHEY and CDR2 SVGAGI. V was pared by 7 bases and J by 4 bases, with 16 bases between. As DNA, the CDR3 is TGTGCCAGCATCCCGAGCCGGGGGACCACCGGGGAGCTGTTTTTT. Its protein is CASIPSRGTTGELFF.

Of note for this clone: One end of the junction varies from germline; a read error may be responsible. This sequence joins TRBV11-2 and TRBJ1-2; TRBD1 matches at 7 bases. Germline-derived CDR1 and CDR2 are SGHAT and FQNNGV. CDR3 length: 14 amino acids. This CDR3 reads CASSLDRVDYGYTF. The CDR3 coding sequence is TGTGCCAGCAGCCTAGACAGGGTCGACTATGGCTACACCTTC.

V gene TRBV30 combines with J gene TRBJ2-6; D gene unclear. This CDR3 region has 17 residues. Germline CDR1 is GTSNPN and CDR2 is SVGIG (reference sequence). V lost 1 base, J lost 0 bases, and 13 bases lay in between. CDR3 region: CAWSAGLVSSGANVLTF. Written as DNA, the CDR3 is TGTGCCTGGAGTGCCGGGCTAGTGAGCTCTGGGGCCAACGTCCTGACTTTC.

The chain recombines TRBV30 with TRBJ2-1, with D possibly being TRBD1 (5 bases). The CDR3 length is 13 residues. Deletions cut 2 bases from V and 13 bases from J, with 18 bases between. Looked up from germline, CDR1 is GTSNPN and CDR2 is SVGIG (reference sequence). In nucleotides, the CDR3 is TGTGCCTGGAGTTTTCTACAGGTGGGCGAACAGTTCTTC. Its translation is CAWSFLQVGEQFF.

The chain links TRBV29-1 to TRBJ1-1; D not certain. Trimming stripped 7 bases from V and 12 bases from J, with 15 bases between. CDR1 and CDR2 (germline): SQVTM, ANQGSEA. This CDR3 is 10 amino acids long. Here the CDR3 DNA reads TGCAGCGCTAAACTGGAATGGACTTTCTTT. It translates to CSAKLEWTFF.

The V gene is TRBV14, the J gene TRBJ2-7, with D uncertain. CDR3 length: 15 amino acids. The germline V and J ends were trimmed by 1 base and 6 bases, with 16 bases remaining between them. From germline, CDR1 is SGHDN and CDR2 FVKESK. CDR3 sequence: CASSQVDGHAGEQYF. In nucleotides, the CDR3 is TGTGCCAGCAGCCAAGTGGACGGCCATGCAGGCGAGCAGTACTTC.

In regard to this clone: The same CDR3 arises from other DNA sequences in this sample as well. The V call is TRBV30, the J call TRBJ2-5; no definite D call. CDR1 GTSNPN and CDR2 SVGIG come from the germline V gene (reference sequence). Trimming shortened V by 0 bases and J by 4 bases, and 6 bases separated the two germline ends. CDR3 length: 12 residues. The CDR3 loop reads CAWSVSGETQYF. CDR3 sequence (DNA): TGTGCCTGGAGTGTATCGGGAGAGACCCAGTACTTC.

In its sample, this clone was seen a few times. This rearrangement joins TRBV19 to TRBJ1-2, with TRBD1 matching 10 bases. The CDR3 is 14 residues long. CDR1 LNHDA and CDR2 SQIVND come from the germline V gene (reference sequence). V shed 10 bases, J shed 7 bases, and the junction held 12 bases outside the gene matches. The CDR3: CATSRDRGLGGYTF. CDR3 nucleotide sequence: TGTGCCACCTCCCGGGACAGGGGACTTGGTGGCTACACCTTC.

This sequence joins TRBV10-3 and TRBJ1-5; 7 bases fit TRBD1. V was clipped by 5 bases and J by 6 bases; unmatched bases: 10. The CDR3 is made up of 15 amino acids. The germline V gene has CDR1 ENHRY and CDR2 SYGVKD. This CDR3 reads CAISPQQGTPQPQHF. The DNA for the CDR3 is TGTGCCATCAGTCCACAACAGGGGACCCCTCAGCCCCAGCATTTT.

This chain joins TRBV27 and TRBJ2-7, with 7 positions matching TRBD2. The J segment lost 2 bases and the V segment lost 6 bases, leaving 10 bases of the junction unmatched. This CDR3 has 15 residues. The germline CDR1 and CDR2 sequences are MNHEY and SMNVEV (reference sequence). The CDR3 nucleotides are TGTGCCAGCAGAAGGACTAGGCTTGGGCCCTACGAGCAGTACTTC. Translated, it gives CASRRTRLGPYEQYF.